These T cell receptor beta chains were read from a single sample in a study of cytomegalovirus exposure and HLA in healthy donors. Sequencing used immunoSEQ multiplex PCR; TCRdb keeps in-frame clones, though not all of them. The table shows some 130,000 clones, with about 10% occurring only once. The specimen was PBMCs. The receptors were sampled from a man aged 45-65 years in good health and CMV-seronegative. Each CDR3 is given with its conserved first and last residue. The order of the fields is clone size, V gene, CDR3 length, D gene, J gene, CDR3 protein, CDR3 DNA. The D gene is left open where the match is weak. The listing skips clone size in some rows; elsewhere it reads once, few, many or a size class.

NA	TRBV27	14	TRBD1	TRBJ1-6	CASRTGQYNSPLHF	TGTGCCAGCAGAACGGGACAGTATAATTCACCCCTCCACTTT
NA	TRBV2	13	NA	TRBJ1-5	CASSLDFNQPQHF	TGTGCCAGCAGTCTGGACTTCAATCAGCCCCAGCATTTT
NA	TRBV19	14	NA	TRBJ2-2	CASSTGANTGELFF	TGTGCCAGTAGTACGGGGGCGAACACCGGGGAGCTGTTTTTT
few	TRBV9	15	TRBD2	TRBJ2-7	CASSAASGGLMEQYF	TGTGCCAGCAGCGCGGCTAGCGGGGGACTCATGGAGCAGTACTTC
NA	TRBV7-9	14	NA	TRBJ2-5	CASSLARGGETQYF	TGTGCCAGCAGCTTAGCGAGGGGAGGAGAGACCCAGTACTTC
few	TRBV6-1	15	TRBD1	TRBJ1-5	CASSETHRQGQPQHF	TGTGCCAGCAGTGAAACCCACCGACAGGGGCAGCCCCAGCATTTT
NA	TRBV14	14	NA	TRBJ1-4	CASSQLATNEKLFF	TGTGCCAGCAGCCAACTTGCAACTAATGAAAAACTGTTTTTT
NA	TRBV6-5	13	TRBD1	TRBJ1-5	CASSWDRHQPQHF	TGTGCCAGCAGTTGGGACAGGCATCAGCCCCAGCATTTT
NA	TRBV19	12	NA	TRBJ1-4	CASSISYEKLFF	TGTGCCAGTAGTATCTCCTATGAAAAACTGTTTTTT
few	TRBV4-1	16	TRBD2	TRBJ2-1	CASSQATSGLDNEQFF	TGCGCCAGCAGCCAAGCAACTAGCGGCCTCGACAATGAGCAGTTCTTC
few	TRBV1	18	NA	TRBJ2-5	CTSSPLPGLAGGKETQYF	TGCACCAGCAGCCCTCTCCCGGGACTAGCGGGGGGCAAAGAGACCCAGTACTTC
NA	TRBV28	14	NA	TRBJ2-7	CASSFFEGSYEQYF	TGTGCCAGCAGTTTTTTTGAGGGCTCCTACGAGCAGTACTTC
few	TRBV7-9	15	TRBD1	TRBJ1-1	CASSPITGQGAEAFF	TGTGCCAGCAGCCCTATTACCGGACAGGGGGCTGAAGCTTTCTTT
NA	TRBV5-4	15	TRBD1	TRBJ1-4	CASNRQGSTNEKLFF	TGTGCCAGCAATAGACAGGGCTCAACTAATGAAAAACTGTTTTTT
NA	TRBV6-1	14	TRBD2	TRBJ2-5	CASRKREGPETQYF	TGTGCCAGCAGGAAGCGGGAGGGACCAGAGACCCAGTACTTC
few	TRBV6-5	15	TRBD1	TRBJ2-2	CATRRRQGNTGELFF	TGTGCCACCAGAAGGCGACAGGGGAACACCGGGGAGCTGTTTTTT